The next 3 T cell receptor beta chains were all read from a single sample in a study of lymphopenia after photon versus proton radiotherapy. Assay: immunoSEQ multiplex PCR; the TCRdb copy retains only in-frame clones and omits some. The sample yields approximately 91,000 clones, around 83% seen once. The sample here was peripheral blood, taken from a patient treated with proton-based radiotherapy. The receptor source for this set is a man in his 60s with pancreatic cancer.

This clone has just a few counts. The chain recombines TRBV27 with TRBJ1-2, with unresolved D. The CDR3 covers 14 residues. Germline lookup yields CDR1 MNHEY and CDR2 SMNVEV (reference sequence). Trimming removed 0 bases from V and 5 bases from J, with 10 bases in between. The CDR3 reads CASSLSTDSYGYTF. The CDR3 bases are TGTGCCAGCAGTTTATCCACGGACTCATATGGCTACACCTTC.

V is TRBV9 and J is TRBJ2-1, with TRBD1 matching over 9 bases. J was trimmed by 8 bases and V by 0 bases; bases with no gene match: 6. Germline V gene data show CDR1 as SGDLS and CDR2 as YYNGEE. CDR3 length: 15 amino acids. In nucleotides, the CDR3 is TGTGCCAGCAGCGTAGGGGACAGGGTAACTGATGAGCAGTTCTTC. Residues: CASSVGDRVTDEQFF.

The V gene is TRBV4-2, the J gene TRBJ2-7; D is perhaps TRBD1 or TRBD2 (6 bases each). The CDR3 is 14 residues long. Germline V gene data show CDR1 as LGHNA and CDR2 as YNFKEQ. V lost 4 bases and J lost 2, with 12 bases in between. The DNA of the CDR3 is TGTGCCAGCAGCCCCGGGGGCGCGACCTACGAGCAGTACTTC. Translating gives CASSPGGATYEQYF.